The TCR beta chain under discussion was sequenced for a study of T cell responses to AZD1222 COVID-19 vaccine (dated by TCRdb to the early 2020s). Study-level background: A total of under 250 trial participants underwent TCR sequencing, of whom roughly 210 had received two doses of AZD1222 and roughly 26 had received two doses of the MenACWY control vaccine. Trial participants were enrolled by age into subgroups of 18-55, 56-69 and 70-plus years, and 148, 28 and 57 TCR-sequenced participants, respectively, were included in these subgroups.

The CDR3 regions of human TCRbeta chains were subjected to immunosequencing. In the authors' own workflow: TCRs in the repertoires were compared against a reference library of SARS-CoV-2-specific TCRs that had been generated with the MIRA antigen-specificity platform. Breadth meant the fraction of unique TCRs that were SARS-CoV-2-associated, whereas depth meant the fraction of total T cells that were SARS-CoV-2-associated. Using the MIRA data, every spike-specific TCR was mapped to the spike region that the TCR reacted to and assigned to either a CD4 or a CD8 class. Log10-transformed breadth and depth values were compared by one-way ANOVA with Sidak's multiple comparisons tests. The table comes from immuneACCESS by way of TCRdb, which keeps in-frame sequences with V and J called. Part of the clones is missing from these tables; in studies checked, under half for an unresolved V gene and the rest for unknown reasons. That table is the source of V, J and clone size, and D and trimming were worked out from the DNA. This sample gives some 130,000 clones in total; around 90% of them show up just once. The ten largest make up around 5.3% of the sample.

The study at large found these results: A significant rise in spike-specific TCR breadth and depth was observed after two AZD1222 doses relative to day 0 and relative to MenACWY recipients. Participants were mostly white British, with more females than males. The authors suggested clonal diversity may have been underestimated. CD4 TCRs associated with the vaccine covered the entire spike protein, and the dominant responses were in regions 160-218 and 743-854. Because no day 14 peak-response samples were available, repertoires were characterized only after the peak T cell response. Conclusions about previously exposed vaccinees are limited because only six or seven AZD1222 recipients were SARS-CoV-2 seropositive at baseline. The 56-69-year group was small, and its depth increase did not reach significance, likely because of low power. Epitopes outside the regions mutated in the B.1.351 and B.1.1.7 variants were reportedly recognized by nearly half of the unique spike-specific TCRs.

Turning to this clone: Its cognate antigen has yet to be identified. No base-level quality is on record; no much larger clone is a single base apart.

The time point label on this specimen signifies: about 28 days (+/-7) after the second vaccine dose. Because spike-specific TCR depth and breadth did not differ between the two schedules, AZD1222 recipients who got a second dose at roughly 4 weeks were pooled with those who got a second dose at roughly 12 weeks. Vaccinee samples were obtained from the UK trials COV001 and COV002, which included a single-blind randomized controlled phase 2/3 trial of AZD1222 (ChAdOx1 nCoV-19) in healthy adults. Trial participant PBMC samples were collected at day 0 and day 28 after the second dose for TCRbeta chain sequencing. The TCR sequence derives from an adult who received the AZD1222 COVID-19 vaccine. Sequences were derived from peripheral blood, sampled 28 days after the second AZD1222 dose.

The CDR3 in this case is CASCGLAGENTGELFF. DNA sequence: TGTGCCAGCTGCGGACTAGCGGGAGAGAACACCGGGGAGCTGTTTTTT. Recombination joined TRBV28 with TRBJ2-2; a stretch of 13 junction bases matches TRBD2. The germline V gene gives CDR1 as MDHEN and CDR2 as SYDVKM. Counted from cysteine to phenylalanine, this CDR3 has 16 amino acids. The retained sequence is limited to the CDR3, 48 bases, with the frame set at the first base. The germline V end is reduced by 8 bases and the J end by 1 base; junction bases left unmatched: 4.